The clone carrying this TCR beta chain was recorded a few times. The antigen is unknown. It was from unfractionated whole blood that total RNA was extracted. These data originate in a study of human T cells and chemical hapten exposure. Individual cDNA molecules received unique molecular identifiers in the library. In the authors' methods: With a range of about 23,224 to 700,000, the median per sample was 95,638 TCRs. A single record per CDR3 protein comes from TCRdb applying MiXCR to the 5' RACE reads. The V and J calls come from TCRdb's annotation, not from the publication. The sample yields 70,000 to 85,000 distinct CDR3 sequences, about 16% seen once. General study results and limits: Counts of TCRs above 1 in 1000 frequency stayed unchanged with DPC sensitization.

The CDR3 has 12 amino acids. Looked up from germline, CDR1 is ENHRY and CDR2 is SYGVKD. V lost 3 bases and J lost 4, with 6 bases in between. The rearrangement uses TRBV10-3 and TRBJ1-1, with unresolved D. This clonotype was sampled from a female donor in good health. CDR3 nucleotide sequence: TGTGCCATCAGTGAACTAGGCACTGAAGCTTTCTTT. This encodes CAISELGTEAFF.